This TCR beta chain originates from a study of early T cells in non-severe SARS-CoV-2 infection. Across the study: Whole-blood bulk RNA, unsorted, was sequenced, and chains were unpaired.

Unique molecular identifiers were affixed to single, distinct cDNA molecules. Via MiXCR, TCRdb re-called the 5' RACE reads, giving one row per CDR3 protein. The sample contains some 40,000 distinct CDR3 sequences, 7.5% to 9% of which appear only once. Study observations and caveats: The matching step, a VDJdb search, favored anti-spike CD8 responses and missed private and CD4 specificities.

Trimming cost V 3 bases and J 0 bases, with 7 bases left between them. This CDR3 comprises 14 residues. Germline V lookup: CDR1 LNHNV, CDR2 YYDKDF (reference sequence). At least ten counts were recorded for this clonotype. Its antigen is unidentified. The sequence derives from an adult who was a healthcare worker with PCR-confirmed SARS-CoV-2 infection or an uninfected control (not recorded which). The chain uses TRBV15 and TRBJ2-3; perhaps TRBD2 as D (6 bases). Sequences were derived from whole blood, sampled at baseline. In DNA form, the CDR3 reads TGTGCCACCAGCAGGGGACTTAGCACAGATACGCAGTATTTT. Amino acid sequence: CATSRGLSTDTQYF.